Below are 10 T cell receptor beta chains sequenced from a single sample in a study of blood T cells in healthy people across ages. Using a J-beta primer mix together with a sample-barcoded 5' primer, a second PCR was run for roughly 6 to 12 cycles. TCRdb re-called the 5' RACE reads with MiXCR, one entry per CDR3 protein. Of about 930,000 distinct CDR3 sequences listed, just under 30% were seen once; the top ten hold roughly a tenth. Another study also made use of these data, one on T cells of mothers and their children.

Sequenced material: blood. These receptors were collected from a woman in her thirties or forties in good health.

The sample holds many counts of this clonotype. This chain links TRBV2 with TRBJ1-1, with D unresolved. CDR3 length: 13 amino acids. Trimming cost V 4 bases and J 0 bases, with 6 bases left between them. Per the germline V gene, CDR1 is SNHLY and CDR2 is FYNNEI. The CDR3 loop is CASSGQMNTEAFF. Here the CDR3 DNA reads TGTGCCAGCAGTGGGCAGATGAACACTGAAGCTTTCTTT.

A few counts support this clonotype. This chain connects TRBV10-3 to TRBJ2-5; 7 positions match TRBD2. The V gene end was trimmed by 4 bases and the J gene end by 5 bases; junction bases not matched to a gene: 4. Looked up from germline, CDR1 is ENHRY and CDR2 is SYGVKD. The CDR3 runs to 13 residues. The CDR3 nucleotides are TGTGCCATCAGTGGAAGCGGGATGGAGACCCAGTACTTC. Translating it yields CAISGSGMETQYF.

CDR3 amino acids: CASSIKTGVNTEAFF. In DNA, the CDR3 is TGTGCCAGCAGTATCAAGACAGGGGTGAACACTGAAGCTTTCTTT. The rearrangement uses TRBV12-3 or TRBV12-4 and TRBJ1-1; 8 bases map to TRBD1. The CDR3 contains 15 residues. J lost 0 bases, V lost 5 bases, and 5 bases had no gene match.

This clonotype was detected only a few times. The V and J genes are TRBV4-1 and TRBJ2-7; tentatively, D is TRBD2 (5 bases). V was pared by 0 bases and J by 4 bases, with 13 bases between. CDR1 is MGHRA and CDR2 is YSYEKL in the germline V gene. CDR3 length equals 15 residues. CDR3 amino acids: CASSQEDSPGYEQYF. The CDR3 coding sequence is TGCGCCAGCAGCCAAGAGGACTCTCCGGGGTACGAGCAGTACTTC.

This chain uses TRBV2 with TRBJ2-5, with a weak D call TRBD2 (5 bases). This CDR3 has 13 amino acids. Germline CDR1 reads SNHLY; CDR2 reads FYNNEI. V was cut by 2 bases and J by 3 bases, with 7 bases left in between. Written as DNA, the CDR3 is TGTGCCAGCAGTGAAATAGCGAAAGAGACCCAGTACTTC. The encoded protein is CASSEIAKETQYF.

Details on this clonotype: A read error may be the cause here, since a much bigger clone is one base away. The chain has TRBV4-3 and TRBJ2-1; D gene unclear. The CDR3 length is 17 residues. The V end was cut by 1 base, the J end by 2 bases, with 15 bases between. Germline V gene data show CDR1 as LGHNA and CDR2 as YSLEER. DNA of the CDR3: TGCGCCAGCAGCCAAGTAGCCCGGCGGAGCACCTACAATGAGCAGTTCTTC. Translating it yields CASSQVARRSTYNEQFF.

In this sample, this clonotype turned up many times. The chain uses TRBV4-1 and TRBJ1-2, with TRBD1 identical over 7 bases. Germline V lookup: CDR1 MGHRA, CDR2 YSYEKL. This CDR3 comprises 12 residues. Trimming took 4 bases from V and 6 from J; bases not matched to a gene: 2. Here the CDR3 reads CASSRQGNGYTF. In DNA, the CDR3 is TGCGCCAGCAGCCGACAGGGAAATGGCTACACCTTC.

This clonotype has a handful of counts. V gene TRBV20-1 combines with J gene TRBJ2-7, with TRBD2 identical over 11 bases. There are 17 residues in the CDR3. The junction had 17 bases not matched to a gene; V was cut back by 8 bases and J by 2 bases. Per the germline V gene, CDR1 is DFQATT and CDR2 is SNEGSKA (reference sequence). The CDR3 loop is CSPQSDPTSGGTYEQYF. In DNA form, the CDR3 reads TGCAGTCCCCAAAGTGATCCAACTAGCGGGGGAACCTACGAGCAGTACTTC.

This clonotype was detected a few times. V usage is TRBV7-2 and J usage is TRBJ1-1; tentatively, D is TRBD1 (6 bases). From germline, CDR1 is SGHTA and CDR2 FQGNSA. CDR3 size: 17 residues. V lost 3 bases and J 4 bases, leaving 21 bases between the germline ends. CDR3 loop: CASSFGGGRPWGTEAFF. In nucleotides, the CDR3 is TGTGCCAGCAGCTTCGGGGGGGGGCGACCCTGGGGCACTGAAGCTTTCTTT.

With respect to this clonotype: A much bigger clone sits one base away, suggesting this may be a read error. This chain uses TRBV28 with TRBJ2-7; the match to TRBD1 covers 8 bases. Germline-derived CDR1 and CDR2 are MDHEN and SYDVKM. CDR3 length: 14 amino acids. After removal of 7 bases from V and 1 base from J, the junction contained 6 bases not matched to a gene. The CDR3, as DNA: TGTGCCAGCATTGGCAGGGGGCAATCCTACGAGCAGTACTTC. Translation gives CASIGRGQSYEQYF. The full variable domain, its missing parts supplied by reference TRBV28 and TRBJ2-7, is DVKVTQSSRYLVKRTGEKVFLECVQDMDHENMFWYRQDPGLGLRLIYFSYDVKMKEKGDIPEGYSVSREKKERFSLILESASTNQTSMYLCASIGRGQSYEQYFGPGTRLTVT.